This T cell receptor (beta chain) was retrieved from a study of blood T cell repertoires in COVID-19. Study information: The United States, Italy and Spain supplied acute and convalescent COVID-19 samples.

The CDR3 has 15 residues. V dropped 3 bases and J dropped 6; count of bases not matched to a gene: 8. CDR1 and CDR2 from the germline V gene are ENHRY and SYGVKD. This clone was observed once. Seattle-derived patients entered the study during active infection and were followed longitudinally. In the source study's methods: How many nucleated cells were present was estimated from reference gene primer amplification. Sequencing used immunoSEQ multiplex PCR; TCRdb keeps in-frame clones, though not all of them. V and J calls plus clone size are reproduced from that table; the DNA served to infer D and trimming. The table records approximately 150,000 clones, 80% to 90% of them present only once.

This chain connects TRBV10-3 to TRBJ1-2; 9 bases agree with TRBD1. The sequence derives from a woman of 80 years or more with COVID-19, enrolled during active disease. Sequences were obtained from peripheral blood. This CDR3 reads CAISDPGQGSHGYTF. The CDR3 nucleotides read TGTGCCATCAGTGATCCGGGACAGGGCTCACATGGCTACACCTTC.